This entry features one TCR beta chain sequence. The antigen remains undetermined. The repertoire was sequenced with immunoSEQ multiplex PCR; TCRdb's copy has only in-frame clones and lacks some. The data show approximately 70,000 clones, roughly 82% seen once. The CDR3 loop spans 15 amino acids. Trimming pared 0 bases from V and 0 bases from J, leaving 8 bases between. Germline CDR1 is SGHNT and CDR2 is YYREEE (reference sequence). These data belong to a study of OX40 agonist ivuxolimab in advanced cancers. Background on the study: A mean age of 60 years, range roughly 23 to 85, was recorded, and roughly 83% were male.

Blood samples were obtained at baseline, cycle 4 day 1, and cycle 7 day 1. Regarding the study as a whole: At doses 0.1 to 3.0 mg/kg, CD4+ and CD8+ clones expanded. CD8+ T cells averaged more expanded clones than CD4+.

The sequence was obtained from an adult with an advanced solid tumor such as melanoma, head and neck, liver or kidney cancer. The sequences come from CD4+ or CD8+ T cells sorted from blood, collected in a trial of the OX40 agonist ivuxolimab. The gene calls are TRBV5-4 and TRBJ2-3; either TRBD1 or TRBD2 may supply D (5 bases each). The CDR3 DNA is TGTGCCAGCAGCTTGGGAGGGGCCAGCACAGATACGCAGTATTTT. Residues: CASSLGGASTDTQYF. The full variable domain, with the rest looked up from reference TRBV5-4 and TRBJ2-3, is ETGVTQSPTHLIKTRGQQVTLRCSSQSGHNTVSWYQQALGQGPQFIFQYYREEENGRGNFPPRFSGLQFPNYSSELNVNALELDDSALYLCASSLGGASTDTQYFGPGTRLTVL.